This TCR beta chain is drawn from a study of spatial heterogeneity in lung cancer. Background on the study: There were, on average, more than eight raw-read appearances for each unique TCR and UMI combination.

Regarding the study as a whole: Blood showed ubiquitous tumor TCRs more often at resection than at routine follow-up.

Indicated time point: sample taken at primary tumor resection. Unsorted tumor, nontumor lung tissue or cryopreserved PBMC supplied the whole RNA. TCRdb reprocessed the 5' RACE reads with MiXCR, giving one entry per CDR3 protein. The sample lists tens of thousands of distinct CDR3 sequences, 12% occurring once. This clonotype occurred a few times. Its specificity is unknown. The source of this sequence is a male donor with early-stage non-small cell lung cancer. The input for sequencing was PBMCs, taken at surgery.

CDR3 in amino acids: CATSPYPSSGRRDTQYF. The CDR3 DNA is TGTGCCACCAGCCCTTACCCCTCTAGCGGGAGACGGGATACGCAGTATTTT. The chain employs TRBV15 and TRBJ2-3; 10 nucleotides agree with TRBD2. V shed 5 bases, J shed 6 bases, and the junction held 14 bases outside the gene matches. The CDR3 has 17 amino acids. Germline assignment: CDR1 LNHNV and CDR2 YYDKDF (reference sequence).